Shown below are 25 T cell receptor beta chains from a single sample sequenced in a study of OX40 agonist ivuxolimab in advanced cancers. Only in-frame clones appear in the TCRdb table, and some are missing; sequencing was by immunoSEQ multiplex PCR. The sample lists around 35,000 clones; approximately 81% were seen once. The sample in question was CD4+ or CD8+ T cells sorted from blood, obtained in a trial of the OX40 agonist ivuxolimab. These receptor sequences come from an adult with an advanced solid tumor such as melanoma, head and neck, liver or kidney cancer.

The chain carries TRBV4-2 and TRBJ2-3, with TRBD1 identical over 9 bases. V was pared by 1 base and J by 6 bases, with 5 bases of the junction left unmatched. Per germline, CDR1 LGHNA and CDR2 YNFKEQ. The CDR3 totals 15 residues. CDR3 DNA sequence: TGTGCCAGCAGCCAAGGAACAGGGGGCCCCGATACGCAGTATTTT. This sequence encodes CASSQGTGGPDTQYF.

V and J are TRBV6-6 and TRBJ1-6; a weak D match, TRBD1 (5 bases). This CDR3 contains 16 residues. V lost 6 bases and J lost 10, with 22 bases in between. Per the germline V gene, CDR1 is MNHNY and CDR2 is SVGAGI (reference sequence). The CDR3: CASRFDSTLKGSPLHF. CDR3 DNA sequence: TGTGCCAGCAGGTTCGACAGTACTCTCAAGGGGTCACCCCTCCACTTT.

This clone showed up just once. The chain uses TRBV7-6 and TRBJ1-4; possibly TRBD1 for D (6 bases). V lost 5 bases, J lost 7 bases, and 20 bases lay in between. The CDR3 totals 16 residues. In germline, CDR1 is SGHVS, CDR2 FNYEAQ. The CDR3 loop reads CASSLSSGAGGEKLFF. The CDR3 DNA sequence: TGTGCCAGCAGCCTGAGCTCAGGGGCGGGGGGTGAAAAACTGTTTTTT.

This clone is labeled medium-sized. This sequence joins TRBV7-6 and TRBJ1-2, with 10 bases aligning to TRBD1. The junction had 10 bases not matched to a gene; V was cut back by 1 base and J by 2 bases. Germline-derived CDR1 and CDR2 are SGHVS and FNYEAQ. The CDR3 sequence is 18 residues long. The CDR3 bases are TGTGCCAGCAGCTTAGTCGCCCCTAGACAGGGGGCCAACTATGGCTACACCTTC. It translates to CASSLVAPRQGANYGYTF.

CDR3 residues: CASSIDPRGTAGLEQYF. Written as DNA, the CDR3 is TGTGCCAGTAGTATAGATCCCCGGGGGACGGCGGGGCTGGAGCAGTACTTC. The rearrangement links TRBV19 to TRBJ2-7; maybe TRBD2 (6 bases). Deletions cut 0 bases from V and 7 bases from J, with 22 bases between. This CDR3 is 17 amino acids long. Looked up from germline, CDR1 is LNHDA and CDR2 is SQIVND (reference sequence).

The chain uses TRBV2 and TRBJ1-1; D ambiguous. The CDR3 length is 13 residues. Trimming took off 3 bases at V and 0 bases at J, with 5 bases between the two ends. The germline CDR1 and CDR2 sequences are SNHLY and FYNNEI. The CDR3 loop reads CASSEALNTEAFF. Written as DNA, the CDR3 is TGTGCCAGCAGTGAGGCCTTGAACACTGAAGCTTTCTTT.

The rearrangement links TRBV7-3 to TRBJ1-1; 9 nucleotides line up with TRBD1. CDR3 length: 13 amino acids. Germline V CDR1 and CDR2: SGHTA, FQGTGA. Trimming removed 5 bases from V and 5 bases from J; junction bases left unmatched: 3. This CDR3 is CASSLDRGTEAFF. CDR3 DNA sequence: TGTGCCAGCAGCCTGGACAGGGGAACTGAAGCTTTCTTT.

The chain carries TRBV5-4 and TRBJ1-1; 7 positions match TRBD1. Germline CDR1 reads SGHNT; CDR2 reads YYREEE (reference sequence). The CDR3 spans 15 residues. V lost 2 bases, J lost 4 bases, and 8 bases stayed unmatched. CDR3 loop: CASSFWYRGGTEAFF. The CDR3 DNA reads TGTGCCAGCAGCTTTTGGTACAGGGGAGGCACTGAAGCTTTCTTT.

V is TRBV5-5 and J is TRBJ2-6, with no clear D. V was pared by 0 bases and J by 1 base, with 8 bases between. Germline CDR1 and CDR2: SGHKS and YYEKEE (reference sequence). The CDR3 spans 16 residues. CDR3 coding DNA: TGTGCCAGCAGCTTGGCCGAGGCGTCTGGGGCCAACGTCCTGACTTTC. Translated, it gives CASSLAEASGANVLTF. Using reference TRBV5-5 and TRBJ2-6 for the parts outside the CDR3, the full variable domain is DAGVTQSPTHLIKTRGQQVTLRCSPISGHKSVSWYQQVLGQGPQFIFQYYEKEERGRGNFPDRFSARQFPNYSSELNVNALLLGDSALYLCASSLAEASGANVLTFGAGSRLTVL.

V is TRBV9 and J is TRBJ2-2; 11 nucleotides match TRBD2. Per the germline V gene, CDR1 is SGDLS and CDR2 is YYNGEE. V was clipped by 3 bases and J by 4 bases; unmatched bases: 5. This CDR3 has 16 amino acids. Written as DNA, the CDR3 is TGTGCCAGCAGCGCCTCCGGGACTAGCGGCACCGGGGAGCTGTTTTTT. Residues: CASSASGTSGTGELFF. Filled out from reference TRBV9 and TRBJ2-2, the complete variable domain reads DSGVTQTPKHLITATGQRVTLRCSPRSGDLSVYWYQQSLDQGLQFLIQYYNGEERAKGNILERFSAQQFPDLHSELNLSSLELGDSALYFCASSASGTSGTGELFFGEGSRLTVL.

The rearrangement links TRBV27 to TRBJ2-1, with TRBD2 matching over 8 bases. The CDR3 sequence is 14 residues long. Trimming cost V 3 bases and J 9 bases; bases outside gene matches: 7. Germline values: CDR1 MNHEY, CDR2 SMNVEV (reference sequence). CDR3 in DNA: TGTGCCAGCAGTTTCAGCGGGAGCGTCGTTGAGCAGTTCTTC. It specifies CASSFSGSVVEQFF.

This rearrangement joins TRBV6-6 to TRBJ1-1; D remains ambiguous. Germline values: CDR1 MNHNY, CDR2 SVGAGI (reference sequence). V was cut by 7 bases and J by 1 base, with 10 bases left in between. There are 13 residues in the CDR3. CDR3 region: CASMINPNTEAFF. CDR3 coding DNA: TGTGCCAGCATGATCAATCCGAACACTGAAGCTTTCTTT.

The chain employs TRBV6-4 and TRBJ1-2; D remains unclear. CDR3 length: 13 residues. Germline lookup yields CDR1 MRHNA and CDR2 SNTAGT. V lost 6 bases and J lost 6, with 14 bases in between. CDR3 DNA sequence: TGTGCCAGCAGCCTGAACTTTGGGGATGGCTACACCTTC. Protein: CASSLNFGDGYTF.

The V and J genes are TRBV6-1 and TRBJ2-1; TRBD2 matches 14 bases. This CDR3 is built from 13 residues. Germline CDR1 and CDR2: MNHNS and SASEGT. V gave up 11 bases and J gave up 10 bases; unmatched junction bases: 7. DNA of the CDR3: TGTGCCGGACGACTAGCGGGAGGGCGCGAGCAGTTCTTC. Protein: CAGRLAGGREQFF.

V usage is TRBV11-2 and J usage is TRBJ2-7, with 9 bases lining up with TRBD1. With 5 bases clipped from V and 6 bases from J, the junction kept 8 bases outside the gene matches. Germline V CDR1 and CDR2: SGHAT, FQNNGV. The CDR3 is 14 residues long. CDR3 nucleotide sequence: TGTGCCAGCAGCCTCGGGACAGGGAAGGGCGAGCAGTACTTC. This gives the protein CASSLGTGKGEQYF. The entire variable domain, with the rest obtained from reference TRBV11-2 and TRBJ2-7, is as follows: EAGVAQSPRYKIIEKRQSVAFWCNPISGHATLYWYQQILGQGPKLLIQFQNNGVVDDSQLPKDRFSAERLKGVDSTLKIQPAKLEDSAVYLCASSLGTGKGEQYFGPGTRLTVT.

The J gene is TRBJ2-3, the V gene TRBV28; TRBD2 matches at 8 bases. This CDR3 comprises 15 residues. Per the germline V gene, CDR1 is MDHEN and CDR2 is SYDVKM. After removal of 2 bases from V and 6 bases from J, the junction contained 7 bases not matched to a gene. CDR3 sequence reads: CASSLAGGSGDTQYF. In DNA form, the CDR3 reads TGTGCCAGCAGTTTAGCGGGAGGCAGTGGTGATACGCAGTATTTT.

This chain joins TRBV4-2 and TRBJ2-3; D gene unclear. The CDR3 consists of 18 residues. Germline V gives CDR1 LGHNA, CDR2 YNFKEQ. Trimming left V 0 bases short and J 2 bases short, with 18 bases between. The CDR3 DNA follows: TGTGCCAGCAGCCAAGATGGACCGGCTATACGAGCCACAGATACGCAGTATTTT. Protein sequence: CASSQDGPAIRATDTQYF.

This clone has more than one count but fewer than ten. The chain uses TRBV7-9 and TRBJ2-7, with a tentative D call TRBD1 (6 bases). CDR3 size: 14 residues. Germline lookup yields CDR1 SEHNR and CDR2 FQNEAQ (reference sequence). V lost 4 bases and J lost 2, with 12 bases in between. In DNA form, the CDR3 reads TGTGCCAGCAGCTACGACAGGCCACCCTACGAGCAGTACTTC. Amino acids: CASSYDRPPYEQYF.

The chain combines TRBV19 with TRBJ2-5, with D possibly matching TRBD1 (6 bases). CDR1 and CDR2 from the germline V gene are LNHDA and SQIVND (reference sequence). The CDR3 length is 15 residues. Trimming cost V 5 bases and J 1 base, with 14 bases left between them. CDR3 sequence reads: CASSPRGAVQETQYF. The CDR3 DNA follows: TGTGCCAGTAGTCCCAGGGGTGCGGTCCAAGAGACCCAGTACTTC.

V usage is TRBV6-5 and J usage is TRBJ2-1, with D possibly TRBD2 on 5 matching bases. The length of the CDR3 is 12 residues. Looked up from germline, CDR1 is MNHEY and CDR2 is SVGAGI. The V end was cut by 6 bases, the J end by 11 bases, with 14 bases between. DNA for the CDR3: TGTGCCAGCAGCGCTGGCAGCGGTAAGCAGTTCTTC. Translation gives CASSAGSGKQFF.

A few counts support this clone. V and J are TRBV19 and TRBJ1-1; possible D gene TRBD1, 5 bases. V was cut by 6 bases and J by 4 bases, with 21 bases left in between. This CDR3 region has 16 residues. CDR1 is LNHDA, CDR2 SQIVND, per germline (reference sequence). CDR3 coding DNA: TGTGCCAGTAGATCCCCGGGCAGGGTAGAAAGCACTGAAGCTTTCTTT. Residues: CASRSPGRVESTEAFF.

This clone was detected once. The chain joins TRBV6-5 to TRBJ1-2, with D possibly matching TRBD1 (5 bases). The CDR3 has 15 residues. CDR1 is MNHEY, CDR2 SVGAGI, per germline. The ends were cut back, 5 bases at V and 5 bases at J, with 18 bases in the middle. The CDR3 spells CASSRSGTVPYGYTF. The CDR3 DNA reads TGTGCCAGCAGTCGTTCCGGGACGGTACCTTATGGCTACACCTTC.

This clone appeared a few times. The rearrangement uses TRBV30 and TRBJ1-4, with D unresolved. The V end was cut by 6 bases, the J end by 5 bases, with 19 bases between. There are 15 residues in the CDR3. The V gene's germline CDR1 is GTSNPN and CDR2 SVGIG (reference sequence). This CDR3 reads CACPPGGPQNEKLFF. The CDR3 DNA is TGTGCCTGCCCCCCGGGAGGCCCGCAGAATGAAAAACTGTTTTTT. Full variable domain (rest looked up from reference TRBV30 and TRBJ1-4): SQTIHQWPATLVQPVGSPLSLECTVEGTSNPNLYWYRQAAGRGLQLLFYSVGIGQISSEVPQNLSASRPQDRQFILSSKKLLLSDSGFYLCACPPGGPQNEKLFFGSGTQLSVL.

This sequence joins TRBV27 and TRBJ2-2, with D possibly TRBD2 on 5 matching bases. The CDR3 length is 14 residues. Germline V gene sequence: CDR1 MNHEY, CDR2 SMNVEV (reference sequence). V was cut by 7 bases and J by 4 bases, with 13 bases left in between. CDR3 sequence: CASTLGLGTGELFF. For the CDR3, the DNA is TGTGCCAGCACCCTCGGACTGGGCACCGGGGAGCTGTTTTTT.

This clone was observed a handful of times. A junction end diverges from the germline sequence, so it may reflect a read error. This chain connects TRBV7-3 to TRBJ2-7; 7 bases align to TRBD1. The CDR3 contains 15 residues. Germline values: CDR1 SGHTA, CDR2 FQGTGA. CDR3 bases: TGCGCCAGCAGCCAAGGGACAGACGGGATCTACGAGCAGTACTTC. Translated: CASSQGTDGIYEQYF.